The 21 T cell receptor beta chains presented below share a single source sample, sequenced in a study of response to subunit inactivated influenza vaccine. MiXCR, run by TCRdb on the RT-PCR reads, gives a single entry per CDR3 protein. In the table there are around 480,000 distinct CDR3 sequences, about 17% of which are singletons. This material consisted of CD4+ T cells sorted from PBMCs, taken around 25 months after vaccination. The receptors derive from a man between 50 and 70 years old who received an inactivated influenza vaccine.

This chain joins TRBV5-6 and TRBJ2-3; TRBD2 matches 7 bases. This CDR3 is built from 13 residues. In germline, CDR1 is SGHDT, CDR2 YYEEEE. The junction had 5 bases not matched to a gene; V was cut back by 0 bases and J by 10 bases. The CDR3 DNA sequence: TGTGCCAGCAGCTTGGCTGATGGGAGGGCGCAGTATTTT. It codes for CASSLADGRAQYF.

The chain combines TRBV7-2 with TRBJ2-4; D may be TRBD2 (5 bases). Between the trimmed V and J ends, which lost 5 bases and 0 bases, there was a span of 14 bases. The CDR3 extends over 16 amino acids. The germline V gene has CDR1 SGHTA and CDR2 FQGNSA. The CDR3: CASSPSGILAKNIQYF. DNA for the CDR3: TGTGCCAGCAGCCCATCGGGGATTCTAGCCAAAAACATTCAGTACTTC.

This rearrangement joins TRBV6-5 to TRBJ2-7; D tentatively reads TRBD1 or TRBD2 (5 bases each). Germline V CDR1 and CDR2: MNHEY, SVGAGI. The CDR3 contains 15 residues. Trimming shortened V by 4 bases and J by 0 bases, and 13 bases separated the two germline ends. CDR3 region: CASSSGPQSSYEQYF. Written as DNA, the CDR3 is TGTGCCAGCAGTTCGGGGCCCCAAAGCTCCTACGAGCAGTACTTC.

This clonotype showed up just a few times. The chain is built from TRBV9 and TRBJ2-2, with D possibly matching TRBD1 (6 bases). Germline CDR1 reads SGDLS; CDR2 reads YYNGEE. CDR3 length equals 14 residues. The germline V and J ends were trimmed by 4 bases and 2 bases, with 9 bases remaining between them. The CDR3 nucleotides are TGTGCCAGCAGCCGACAGGAAAACACCGGGGAGCTGTTTTTT. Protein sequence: CASSRQENTGELFF.

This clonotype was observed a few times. The CDR3: CASSRNGGGQSPQHF. The CDR3 nucleotides read TGTGCCAGCAGCCGTAACGGGGGGGGACAGTCGCCCCAGCATTTT. The chain recombines TRBV7-2 with TRBJ1-5; 7 nucleotides line up with TRBD1. The germline V gene encodes CDR1 SGHTA and CDR2 FQGNSA. The J segment lost 9 bases and the V segment lost 5 bases, leaving 13 bases of the junction unmatched. This CDR3 is built from 15 residues.

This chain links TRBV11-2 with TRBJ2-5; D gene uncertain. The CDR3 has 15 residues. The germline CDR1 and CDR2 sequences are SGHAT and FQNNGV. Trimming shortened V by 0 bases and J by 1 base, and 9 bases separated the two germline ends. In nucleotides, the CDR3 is TGTGCCAGCAGCTTAGATCCACGATTCCAAGAGACCCAGTACTTC. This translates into CASSLDPRFQETQYF.

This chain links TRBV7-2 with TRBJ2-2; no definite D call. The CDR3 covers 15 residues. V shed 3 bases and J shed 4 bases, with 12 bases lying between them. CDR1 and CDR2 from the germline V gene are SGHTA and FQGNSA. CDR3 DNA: TGTGCCAGCAGCTTCCTTTTATGGGCCACCGGGGAGCTGTTTTTT. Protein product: CASSFLLWATGELFF.

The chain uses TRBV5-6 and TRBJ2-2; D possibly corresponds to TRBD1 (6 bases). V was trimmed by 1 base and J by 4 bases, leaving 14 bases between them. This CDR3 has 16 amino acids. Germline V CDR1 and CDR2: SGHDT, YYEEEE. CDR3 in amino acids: CASSLRRTDGTGELFF. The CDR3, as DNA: TGTGCCAGCAGCTTGAGACGGACAGATGGCACCGGGGAGCTGTTTTTT.

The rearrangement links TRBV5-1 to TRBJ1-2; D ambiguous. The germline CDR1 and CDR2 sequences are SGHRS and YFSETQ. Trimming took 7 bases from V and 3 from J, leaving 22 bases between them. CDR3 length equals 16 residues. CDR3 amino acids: CASSGRSTGRYYGYTF. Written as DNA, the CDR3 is TGCGCCAGCTCCGGCAGGAGCACCGGCCGCTACTATGGCTACACCTTC.

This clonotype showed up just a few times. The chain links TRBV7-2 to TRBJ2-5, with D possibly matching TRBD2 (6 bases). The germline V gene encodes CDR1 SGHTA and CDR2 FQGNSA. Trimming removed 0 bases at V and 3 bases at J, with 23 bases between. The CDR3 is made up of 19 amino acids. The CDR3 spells CASSLAPSFRGLAEETQYF. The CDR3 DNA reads TGTGCCAGCAGCTTAGCCCCGTCTTTCCGGGGTTTAGCGGAAGAGACCCAGTACTTC.

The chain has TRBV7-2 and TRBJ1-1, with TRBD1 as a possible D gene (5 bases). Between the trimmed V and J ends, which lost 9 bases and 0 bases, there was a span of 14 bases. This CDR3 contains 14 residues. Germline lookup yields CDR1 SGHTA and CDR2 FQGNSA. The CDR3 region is CASRGSRVNTEAFF. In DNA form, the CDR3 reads TGTGCCAGTCGGGGGAGCAGGGTGAACACTGAAGCTTTCTTT.

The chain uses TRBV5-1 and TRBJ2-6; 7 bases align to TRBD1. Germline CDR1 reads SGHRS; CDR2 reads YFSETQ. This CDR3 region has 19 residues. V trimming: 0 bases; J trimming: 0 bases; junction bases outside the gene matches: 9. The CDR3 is CASSLDAGGVFSGANVLTF. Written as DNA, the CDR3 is TGCGCCAGCAGCTTGGATGCAGGGGGTGTGTTCTCTGGGGCCAACGTCCTGACTTTC.

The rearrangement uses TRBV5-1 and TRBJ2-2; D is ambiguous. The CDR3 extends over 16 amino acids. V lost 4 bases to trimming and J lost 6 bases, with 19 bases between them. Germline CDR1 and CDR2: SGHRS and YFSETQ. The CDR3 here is CASSLTVIGEAGELFF. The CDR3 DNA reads TGCGCCAGCAGCCTGACGGTAATCGGTGAGGCCGGGGAGCTGTTTTTT.

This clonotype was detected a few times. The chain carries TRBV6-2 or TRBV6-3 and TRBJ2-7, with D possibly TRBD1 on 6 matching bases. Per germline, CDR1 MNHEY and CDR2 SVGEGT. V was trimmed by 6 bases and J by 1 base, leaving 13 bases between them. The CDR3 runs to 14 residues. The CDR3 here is CASRDLGQSYEQYF. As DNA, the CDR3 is TGTGCCAGCAGAGACCTCGGACAGTCCTACGAGCAGTACTTC.

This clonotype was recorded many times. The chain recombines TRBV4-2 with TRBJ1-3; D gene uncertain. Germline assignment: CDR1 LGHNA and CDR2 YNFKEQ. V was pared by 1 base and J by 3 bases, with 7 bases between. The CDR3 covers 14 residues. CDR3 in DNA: TGTGCCAGCAGCCAAGGGGGAGTTGGAAACACCATATATTTT. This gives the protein CASSQGGVGNTIYF.

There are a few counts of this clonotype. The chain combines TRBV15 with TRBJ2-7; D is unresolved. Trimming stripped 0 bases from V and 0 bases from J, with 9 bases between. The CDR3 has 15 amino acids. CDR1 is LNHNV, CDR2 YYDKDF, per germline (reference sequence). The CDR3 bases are TGTGCCACCAGCAGAGATTATGGCGGCTCCTACGAGCAGTACTTC. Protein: CATSRDYGGSYEQYF.

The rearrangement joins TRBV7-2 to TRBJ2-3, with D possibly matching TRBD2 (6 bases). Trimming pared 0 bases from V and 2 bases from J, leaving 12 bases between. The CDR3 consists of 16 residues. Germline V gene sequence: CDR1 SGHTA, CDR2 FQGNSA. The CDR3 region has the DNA TGTGCCAGCAGCTTAGCTTCCGGGGGAAACACAGATACGCAGTATTTT. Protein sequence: CASSLASGGNTDTQYF. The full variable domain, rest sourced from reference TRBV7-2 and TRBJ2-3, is GAGVSQSPSNKVTEKGKDVELRCDPISGHTALYWYRQSLGQGLEFLIYFQGNSAPDKSGLPSDRFSAERTGGSVSTLTIQRTQQEDSAVYLCASSLASGGNTDTQYFGPGTRLTVL.

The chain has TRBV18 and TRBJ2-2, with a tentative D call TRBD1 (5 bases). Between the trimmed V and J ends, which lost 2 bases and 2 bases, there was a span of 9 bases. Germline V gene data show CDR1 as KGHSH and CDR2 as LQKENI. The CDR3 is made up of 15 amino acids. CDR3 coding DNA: TGTGCCAGCTCACCAGTAGGACACAACACCGGGGAGCTGTTTTTT. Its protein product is CASSPVGHNTGELFF.

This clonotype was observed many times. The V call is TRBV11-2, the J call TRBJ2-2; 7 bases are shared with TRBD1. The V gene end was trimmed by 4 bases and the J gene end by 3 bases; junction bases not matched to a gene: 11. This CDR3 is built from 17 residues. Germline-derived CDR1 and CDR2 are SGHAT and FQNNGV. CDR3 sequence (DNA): TGTGCCAGCAGCTCTAGACCGGGGACAGCCCACACCGGGGAGCTGTTTTTT. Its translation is CASSSRPGTAHTGELFF.

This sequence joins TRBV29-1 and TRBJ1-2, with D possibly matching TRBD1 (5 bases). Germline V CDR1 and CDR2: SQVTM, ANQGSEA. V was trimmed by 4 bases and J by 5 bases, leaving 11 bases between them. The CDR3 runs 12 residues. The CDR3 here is CSVGDDAYGYTF. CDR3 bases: TGCAGCGTTGGGGACGACGCTTATGGCTACACCTTC.

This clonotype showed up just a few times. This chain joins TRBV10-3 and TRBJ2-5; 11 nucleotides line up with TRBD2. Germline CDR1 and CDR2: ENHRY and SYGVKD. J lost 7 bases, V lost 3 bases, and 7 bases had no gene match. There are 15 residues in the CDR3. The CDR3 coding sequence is TGTGCCATCAGTGACTCCCTTACTAGCGGGGGGACCCAGTACTTC. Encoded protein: CAISDSLTSGGTQYF.